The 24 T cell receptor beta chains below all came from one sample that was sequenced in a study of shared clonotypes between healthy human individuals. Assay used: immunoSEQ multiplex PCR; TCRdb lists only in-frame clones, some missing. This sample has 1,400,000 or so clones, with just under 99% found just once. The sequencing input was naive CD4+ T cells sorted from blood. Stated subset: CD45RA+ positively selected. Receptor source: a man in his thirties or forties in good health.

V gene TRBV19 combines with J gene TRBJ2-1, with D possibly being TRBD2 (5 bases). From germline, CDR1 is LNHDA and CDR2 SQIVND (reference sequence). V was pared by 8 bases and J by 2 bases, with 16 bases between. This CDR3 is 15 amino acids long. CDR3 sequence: CASAGLPNPYNEQFF. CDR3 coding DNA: TGTGCCAGTGCCGGACTGCCAAACCCCTACAATGAGCAGTTCTTC.

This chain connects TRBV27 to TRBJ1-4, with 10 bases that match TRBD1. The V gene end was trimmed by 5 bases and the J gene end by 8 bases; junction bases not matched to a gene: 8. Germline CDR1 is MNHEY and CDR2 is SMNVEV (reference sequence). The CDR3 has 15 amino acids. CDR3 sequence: CASSNTGTGVEKLFF. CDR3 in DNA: TGTGCCAGCAGTAACACCGGGACAGGGGTAGAAAAACTGTTTTTT.

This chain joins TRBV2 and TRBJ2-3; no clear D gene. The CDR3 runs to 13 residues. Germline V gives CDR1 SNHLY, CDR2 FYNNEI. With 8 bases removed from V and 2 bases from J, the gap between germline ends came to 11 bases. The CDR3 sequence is CASGSSDTDTQYF. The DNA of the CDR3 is TGTGCCAGCGGCAGCTCGGACACAGATACGCAGTATTTT.

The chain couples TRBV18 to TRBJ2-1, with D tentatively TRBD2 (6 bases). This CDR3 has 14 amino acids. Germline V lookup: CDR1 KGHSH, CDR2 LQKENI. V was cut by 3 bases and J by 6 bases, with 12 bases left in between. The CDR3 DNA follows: TGTGCCAGCTCACCCCGGGAGAGGGTCAATGAGCAGTTCTTC. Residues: CASSPRERVNEQFF.

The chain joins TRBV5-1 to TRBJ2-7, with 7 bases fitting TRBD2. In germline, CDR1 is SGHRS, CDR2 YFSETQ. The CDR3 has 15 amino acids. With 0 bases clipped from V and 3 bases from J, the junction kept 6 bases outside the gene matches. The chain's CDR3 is CASSLALGGVYEQYF. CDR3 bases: TGCGCCAGCAGCTTGGCCCTGGGAGGGGTCTACGAGCAGTACTTC.

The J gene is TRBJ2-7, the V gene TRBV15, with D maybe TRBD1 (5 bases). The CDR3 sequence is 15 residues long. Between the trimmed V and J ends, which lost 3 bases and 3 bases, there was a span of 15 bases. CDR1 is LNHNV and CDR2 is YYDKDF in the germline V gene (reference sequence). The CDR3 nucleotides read TGTGCCACCAGCAGGGATACAGGCCAACGCTACGAGCAGTACTTC. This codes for CATSRDTGQRYEQYF.

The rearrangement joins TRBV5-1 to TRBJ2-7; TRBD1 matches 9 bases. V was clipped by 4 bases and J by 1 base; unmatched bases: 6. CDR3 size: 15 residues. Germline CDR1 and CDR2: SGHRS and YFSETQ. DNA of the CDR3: TGCGCCAGCAGCGGGGACAGGGTACGGTCCTACGAGCAGTACTTC. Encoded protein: CASSGDRVRSYEQYF.

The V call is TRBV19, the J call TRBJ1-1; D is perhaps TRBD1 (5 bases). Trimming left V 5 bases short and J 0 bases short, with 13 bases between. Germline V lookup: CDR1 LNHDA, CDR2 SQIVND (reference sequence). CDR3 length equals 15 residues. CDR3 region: CASSPTGRLNTEAFF. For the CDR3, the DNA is TGTGCCAGTAGTCCTACAGGCCGACTGAACACTGAAGCTTTCTTT.

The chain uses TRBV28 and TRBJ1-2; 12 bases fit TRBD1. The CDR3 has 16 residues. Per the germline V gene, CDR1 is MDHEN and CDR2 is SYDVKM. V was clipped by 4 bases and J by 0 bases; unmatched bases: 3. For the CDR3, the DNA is TGTGCCAGCAGTTGGGACAGGGGGCCCCCTAACTATGGCTACACCTTC. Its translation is CASSWDRGPPNYGYTF.

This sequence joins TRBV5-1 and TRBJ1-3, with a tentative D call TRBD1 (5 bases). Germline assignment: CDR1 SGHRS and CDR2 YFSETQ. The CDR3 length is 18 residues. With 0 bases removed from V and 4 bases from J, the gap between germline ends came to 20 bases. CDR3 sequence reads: CASSLGPRTGDEGNTIYF. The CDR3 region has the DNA TGCGCCAGCAGCTTGGGCCCTAGAACCGGGGACGAGGGAAACACCATATATTTT.

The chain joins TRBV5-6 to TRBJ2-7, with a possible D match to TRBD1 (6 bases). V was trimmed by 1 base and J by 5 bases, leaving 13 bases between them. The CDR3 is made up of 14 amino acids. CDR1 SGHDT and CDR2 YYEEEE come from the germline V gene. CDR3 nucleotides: TGTGCCAGCAGCTTGCTAGGGCCAGGGGACGAGCAGTACTTC. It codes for CASSLLGPGDEQYF.

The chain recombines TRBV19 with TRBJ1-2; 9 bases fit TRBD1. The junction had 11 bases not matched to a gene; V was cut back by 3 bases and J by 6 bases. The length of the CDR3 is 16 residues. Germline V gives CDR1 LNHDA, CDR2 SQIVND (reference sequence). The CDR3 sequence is CASSISVDRGGDGYTF. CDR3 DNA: TGTGCCAGTAGTATTTCGGTGGACAGGGGCGGGGATGGCTACACCTTC.

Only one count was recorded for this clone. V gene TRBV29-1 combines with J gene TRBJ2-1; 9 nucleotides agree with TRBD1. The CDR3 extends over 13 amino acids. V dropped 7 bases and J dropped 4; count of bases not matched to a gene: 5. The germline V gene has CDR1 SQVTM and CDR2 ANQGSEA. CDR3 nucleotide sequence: TGCAGCGCAGGACAGGGGAGGTACAATGAGCAGTTCTTC. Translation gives CSAGQGRYNEQFF.

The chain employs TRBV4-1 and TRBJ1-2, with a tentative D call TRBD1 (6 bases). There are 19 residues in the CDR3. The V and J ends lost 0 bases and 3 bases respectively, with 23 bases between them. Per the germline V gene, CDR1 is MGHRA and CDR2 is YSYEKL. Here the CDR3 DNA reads TGCGCCAGCAGCCAAGAGCGCTTCAGGGGCAGTGGTTGGGACTATGGCTACACCTTC. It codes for CASSQERFRGSGWDYGYTF.

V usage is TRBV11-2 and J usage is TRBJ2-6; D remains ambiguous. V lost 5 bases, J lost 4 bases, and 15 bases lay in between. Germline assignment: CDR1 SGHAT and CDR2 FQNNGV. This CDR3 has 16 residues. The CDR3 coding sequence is TGTGCCAGCAGCCTCCTTCGGGCGTGGGGGGCCAACGTCCTGACTTTC. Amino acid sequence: CASSLLRAWGANVLTF.

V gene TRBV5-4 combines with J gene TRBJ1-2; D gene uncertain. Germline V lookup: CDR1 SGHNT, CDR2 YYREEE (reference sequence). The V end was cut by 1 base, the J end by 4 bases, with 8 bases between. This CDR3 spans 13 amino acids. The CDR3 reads CASSLPEGYGYTF. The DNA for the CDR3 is TGTGCCAGCAGCTTGCCCGAGGGCTATGGCTACACCTTC.

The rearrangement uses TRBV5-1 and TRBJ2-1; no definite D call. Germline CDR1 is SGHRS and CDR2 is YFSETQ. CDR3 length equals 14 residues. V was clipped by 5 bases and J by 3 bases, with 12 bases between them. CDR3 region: CASRVEGIYNEQFF. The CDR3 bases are TGCGCCAGCAGGGTGGAAGGTATCTACAATGAGCAGTTCTTC.

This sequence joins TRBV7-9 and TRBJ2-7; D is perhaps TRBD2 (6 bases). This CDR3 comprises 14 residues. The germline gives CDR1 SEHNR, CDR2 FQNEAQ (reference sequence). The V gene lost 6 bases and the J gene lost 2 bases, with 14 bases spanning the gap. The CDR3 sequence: CASSLRLGAYEQYF. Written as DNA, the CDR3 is TGTGCCAGCAGTCTAAGACTAGGGGCCTACGAGCAGTACTTC.

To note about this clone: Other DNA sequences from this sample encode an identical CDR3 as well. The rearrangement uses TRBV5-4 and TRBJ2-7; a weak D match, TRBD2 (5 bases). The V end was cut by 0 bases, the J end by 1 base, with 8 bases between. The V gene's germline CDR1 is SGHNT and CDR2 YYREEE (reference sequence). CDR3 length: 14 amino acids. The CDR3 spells CASSLDSGSYEQYF. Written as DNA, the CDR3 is TGTGCCAGCAGCTTGGACTCGGGGTCCTACGAGCAGTACTTC.

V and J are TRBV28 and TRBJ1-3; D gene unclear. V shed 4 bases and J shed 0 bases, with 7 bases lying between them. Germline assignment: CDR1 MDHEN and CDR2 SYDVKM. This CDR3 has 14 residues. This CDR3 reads CASSWVRSGNTIYF. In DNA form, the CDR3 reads TGTGCCAGCAGTTGGGTCCGCTCTGGAAACACCATATATTTT.

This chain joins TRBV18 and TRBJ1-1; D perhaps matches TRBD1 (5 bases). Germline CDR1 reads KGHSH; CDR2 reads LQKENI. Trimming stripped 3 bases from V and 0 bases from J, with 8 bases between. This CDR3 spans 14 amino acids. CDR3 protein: CASSPRELNTEAFF. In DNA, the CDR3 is TGTGCCAGCTCACCCAGGGAGCTGAACACTGAAGCTTTCTTT.

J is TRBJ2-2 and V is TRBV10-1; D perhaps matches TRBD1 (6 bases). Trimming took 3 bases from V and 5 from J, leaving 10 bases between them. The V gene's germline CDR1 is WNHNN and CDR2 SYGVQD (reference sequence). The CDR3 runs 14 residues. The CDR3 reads CASSDTGRTGELFF. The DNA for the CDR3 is TGCGCCAGCAGTGACACAGGGAGAACCGGGGAGCTGTTTTTT.

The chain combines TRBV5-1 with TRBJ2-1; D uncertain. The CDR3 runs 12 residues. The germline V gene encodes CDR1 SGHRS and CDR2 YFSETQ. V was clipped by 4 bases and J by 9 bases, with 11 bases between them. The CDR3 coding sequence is TGCGCCAGCAGCCTCTCGACTGGTGAGCAGTTCTTC. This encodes CASSLSTGEQFF.

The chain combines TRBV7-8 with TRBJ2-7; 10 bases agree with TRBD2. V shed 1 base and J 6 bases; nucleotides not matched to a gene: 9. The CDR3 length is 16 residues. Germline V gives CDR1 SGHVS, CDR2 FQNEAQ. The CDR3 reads CASSLVFEREGSEQYF. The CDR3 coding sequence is TGTGCCAGCAGCTTAGTGTTTGAGCGGGAGGGTTCCGAGCAGTACTTC. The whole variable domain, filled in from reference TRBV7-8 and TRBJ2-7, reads GAGVSQSPRYKVAKRGQDVALRCDPISGHVSLFWYQQALGQGPEFLTYFQNEAQLDKSGLPSDRFFAERPEGSVSTLKIQRTQQEDSAVYLCASSLVFEREGSEQYFGPGTRLTVT.